The clone carrying this TCR beta chain has only a few counts. Trimming shortened V by 1 base and J by 4 bases, and 10 bases separated the two germline ends. The length of the CDR3 is 14 residues. CDR1 and CDR2 from the germline V gene are MNHNS and SASEGT. Clones were read by immunoSEQ multiplex PCR, and TCRdb kept only the in-frame ones, dropping some. The sample lists 95,000 to 150,000 clones; 75% to 90% were seen once. This sample was included in a study of radiotherapy plus CTLA-4 blockade in lung cancer. Sequences were derived from peripheral blood, sampled from a patient treated with radiotherapy plus ipilimumab. This TCR derives from a human donor with non-small cell lung cancer that progressed on radiotherapy plus ipilimumab. V usage is TRBV6-1 and J usage is TRBJ1-2, with D possibly TRBD1 on 5 matching bases. CDR3 in amino acids: CASSEEWGGYGYTF. CDR3 DNA sequence: TGTGCCAGCAGTGAAGAATGGGGCGGCTATGGCTACACCTTC.